These 7 T cell receptor beta chains share one sample of origin, sequenced in a study of T cell responses to AZD1222 COVID-19 vaccine. Profiling relied on immunoSEQ multiplex PCR, and the TCRdb table lists in-frame clones only, not all of them. This table holds roughly 150,000 clones, over 80% found once. The source was peripheral blood, collected 28 days after the second AZD1222 dose. All receptors derive from an adult who received the AZD1222 COVID-19 vaccine.

V usage is TRBV3-1 (or the pseudogene TRBV3-2) and J usage is TRBJ2-5; 7 bases match TRBD1. This CDR3 contains 14 residues. In germline, CDR1 is LGHDT, CDR2 YNNKEL (reference sequence). V shed 4 bases, J shed 5 bases, and the junction held 7 bases outside the gene matches. As DNA, the CDR3 is TGTGCCAGCAGCCGACAACAGGGGAGCGAGACCCAGTACTTC. This codes for CASSRQQGSETQYF.

This chain joins TRBV27 and TRBJ1-2; the D gene is possibly TRBD1 (5 bases). Per the germline V gene, CDR1 is MNHEY and CDR2 is SMNVEV (reference sequence). The CDR3 consists of 14 residues. Trimming pared 0 bases from V and 5 bases from J, leaving 10 bases between. The DNA of the CDR3 is TGTGCCAGCAGTTTATCTGGAGGGGTTTATGGCTACACCTTC. This translates into CASSLSGGVYGYTF.

The CDR3 here is CASSPGTLADSYEQYF. CDR3 bases: TGTGCCAGCAGCCCCGGTACCCTAGCGGACTCCTACGAGCAGTACTTC. The chain carries TRBV6-2 or TRBV6-3 and TRBJ2-7; TRBD2 matches 7 bases. There are 16 residues in the CDR3. CDR1 and CDR2 from the germline V gene are MNHEY and SVGEGT. V lost 6 bases, J lost 0 bases, and 11 bases stayed unmatched.

This clone came up a few times. The chain is built from TRBV25-1 and TRBJ1-1, with 7 bases aligning to TRBD1. The trim removed 4 bases at V and 4 bases at J, leaving 3 bases unmatched. Germline V gene lookup returns CDR1 MGHDK and CDR2 SYGVNS. The CDR3 is made up of 13 amino acids. The CDR3 bases are TGTGCCAGCAGTGTACAGGGGATCACTGAAGCTTTCTTT. It is translated as CASSVQGITEAFF.

The chain has TRBV3-1 (or the pseudogene TRBV3-2) and TRBJ2-7; 12 positions agree with TRBD2. With V trimmed by 0 bases and J by 5 bases, 5 bases remained unmatched. The CDR3 covers 16 residues. Germline assignment: CDR1 LGHDT and CDR2 YNNKEL (reference sequence). The CDR3 protein is CASSQEELAGGNEQYF. The CDR3 DNA is TGTGCCAGCAGCCAAGAAGAACTAGCGGGAGGCAACGAGCAGTACTTC.

Written as DNA, the CDR3 is TGCGCCAGCAGCCAAGGGACGGCGCGGACCGGGGAGCTGTTTTTT. Its protein product is CASSQGTARTGELFF. The rearrangement links TRBV4-3 to TRBJ2-2, with no clear D. CDR3 length equals 15 residues. The germline V gene has CDR1 LGHNA and CDR2 YSLEER. V was shortened by 1 base and J by 5 bases, with 11 bases between the two germline ends.

This clone was picked up many times. The chain has TRBV6-2 or TRBV6-3 and TRBJ2-3, with 13 positions matching TRBD2. Germline loops: CDR1 MNHEY, CDR2 SVGEGT. The CDR3 runs to 19 residues. The ends lost 6 bases at V and 3 bases at J; junction bases unmatched: 15. In nucleotides, the CDR3 is TGTGCCAGCAGCAGTGGGGGCTCCGGGACTAGCGGGAAAACAGATACGCAGTATTTT. Translating it yields CASSSGGSGTSGKTDTQYF.